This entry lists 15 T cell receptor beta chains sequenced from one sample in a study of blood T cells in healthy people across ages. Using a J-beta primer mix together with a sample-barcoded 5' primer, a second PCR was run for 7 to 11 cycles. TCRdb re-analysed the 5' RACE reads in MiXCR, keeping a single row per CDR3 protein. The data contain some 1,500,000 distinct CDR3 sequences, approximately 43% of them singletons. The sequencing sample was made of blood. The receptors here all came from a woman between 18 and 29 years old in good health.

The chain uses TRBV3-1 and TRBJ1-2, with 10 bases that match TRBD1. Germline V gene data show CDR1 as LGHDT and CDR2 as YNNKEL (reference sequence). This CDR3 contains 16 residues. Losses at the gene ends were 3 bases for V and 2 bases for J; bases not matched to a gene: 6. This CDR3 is CASSQMGQGRNYGYTF. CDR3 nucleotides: TGTGCCAGCAGCCAGATGGGACAGGGGAGAAACTATGGCTACACCTTC.

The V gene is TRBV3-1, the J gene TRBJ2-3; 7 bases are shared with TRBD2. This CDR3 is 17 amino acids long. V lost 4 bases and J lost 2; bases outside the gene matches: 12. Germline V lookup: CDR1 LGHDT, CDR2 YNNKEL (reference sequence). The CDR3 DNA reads TGTGCCAGCAGCCTTGGACTAGGCGGGAGATACACAGATACGCAGTATTTT. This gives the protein CASSLGLGGRYTDTQYF.

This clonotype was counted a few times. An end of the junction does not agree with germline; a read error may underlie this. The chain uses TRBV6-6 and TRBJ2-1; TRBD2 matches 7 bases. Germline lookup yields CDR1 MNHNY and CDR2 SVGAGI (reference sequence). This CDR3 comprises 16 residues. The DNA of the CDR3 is TGTGCCAGCAGTTCCGCTCTAGCGGAATCCTTCAATGAGCAGTTCTTC. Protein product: CASSSALAESFNEQFF.

The CDR3 DNA reads TGTGCCATCAGTGCGTCCGACAGGGAAGATCAGCCCCAGCATTTT. It specifies CAISASDREDQPQHF. This chain joins TRBV10-3 and TRBJ1-5; 7 nucleotides align to TRBD1. CDR3 length: 15 amino acids. The ends lost 4 bases at V and 5 bases at J; junction bases unmatched: 8. Germline CDR1 and CDR2: ENHRY and SYGVKD.

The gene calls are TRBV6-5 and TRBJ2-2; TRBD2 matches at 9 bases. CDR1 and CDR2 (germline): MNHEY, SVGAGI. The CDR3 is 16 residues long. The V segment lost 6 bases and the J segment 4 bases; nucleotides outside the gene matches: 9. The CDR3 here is CASRGILAGSTGELFF. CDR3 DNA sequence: TGTGCCAGCAGAGGGATTCTAGCGGGATCCACCGGGGAGCTGTTTTTT.

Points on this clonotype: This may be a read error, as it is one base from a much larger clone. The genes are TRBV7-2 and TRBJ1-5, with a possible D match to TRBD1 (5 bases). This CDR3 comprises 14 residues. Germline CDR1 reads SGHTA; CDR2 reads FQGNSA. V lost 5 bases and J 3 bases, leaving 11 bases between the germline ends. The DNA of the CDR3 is TGTGCCAGCAGCGTTGGACACCTCAATCAGCCCCAGCATTTT. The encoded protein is CASSVGHLNQPQHF. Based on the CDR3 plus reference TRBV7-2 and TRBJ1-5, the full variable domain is GAGVSQSPSNKVTEKGKDVELRCDPISGHTALYWYRQSLGQGLEFLIYFQGNSAPDKSGLPSDRFSAERTGGSVSTLTIQRTQQEDSAVYLCASSVGHLNQPQHFGDGTRLSIL.

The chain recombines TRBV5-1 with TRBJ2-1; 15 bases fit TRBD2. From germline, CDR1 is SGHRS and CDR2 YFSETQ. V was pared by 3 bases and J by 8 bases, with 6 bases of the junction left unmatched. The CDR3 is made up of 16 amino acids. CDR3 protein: CASSYRGLAGGYEQFF. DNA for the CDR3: TGCGCCAGCAGCTACCGAGGACTAGCGGGAGGGTATGAGCAGTTCTTC.

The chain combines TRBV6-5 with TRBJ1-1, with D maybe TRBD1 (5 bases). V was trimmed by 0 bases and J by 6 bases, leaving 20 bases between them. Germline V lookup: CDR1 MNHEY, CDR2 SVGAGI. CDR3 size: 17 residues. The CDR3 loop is CASSYSQAKGKGAEAFF. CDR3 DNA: TGTGCCAGCAGTTACTCGCAAGCTAAGGGCAAAGGGGCTGAAGCTTTCTTT.

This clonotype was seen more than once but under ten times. CDR3 residues: CSAPLAGDYNEQFF. The CDR3 DNA reads TGCAGTGCTCCCTTGGCGGGGGACTACAATGAGCAGTTCTTC. The rearrangement links TRBV20-1 to TRBJ2-1, with TRBD2 matching 7 bases. The V gene's germline CDR1 is DFQATT and CDR2 SNEGSKA (reference sequence). The J segment lost 3 bases and the V segment lost 5 bases, leaving 7 bases of the junction unmatched. The CDR3 extends over 14 amino acids.

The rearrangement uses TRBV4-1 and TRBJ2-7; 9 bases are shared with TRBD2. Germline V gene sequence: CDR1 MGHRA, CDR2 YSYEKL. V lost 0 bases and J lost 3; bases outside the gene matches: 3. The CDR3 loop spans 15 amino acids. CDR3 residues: CASSQESSGDYEQYF. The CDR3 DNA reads TGCGCCAGCAGCCAAGAGTCTAGCGGGGACTACGAGCAGTACTTC.

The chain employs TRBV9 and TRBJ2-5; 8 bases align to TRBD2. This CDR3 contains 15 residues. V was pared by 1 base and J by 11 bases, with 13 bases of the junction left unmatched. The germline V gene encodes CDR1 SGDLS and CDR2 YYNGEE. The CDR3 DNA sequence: TGTGCCAGCAGCGTAAGAGCGGGGGTCTACAATGAGCAGTACTTC. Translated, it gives CASSVRAGVYNEQYF.

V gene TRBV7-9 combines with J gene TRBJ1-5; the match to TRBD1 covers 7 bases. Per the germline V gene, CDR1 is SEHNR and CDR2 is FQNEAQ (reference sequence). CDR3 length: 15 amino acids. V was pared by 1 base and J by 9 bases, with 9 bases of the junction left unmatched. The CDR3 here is CASSLVLGQAGPQHF. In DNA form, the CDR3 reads TGTGCCAGCAGCTTAGTCCTCGGACAGGCCGGGCCCCAGCATTTT.

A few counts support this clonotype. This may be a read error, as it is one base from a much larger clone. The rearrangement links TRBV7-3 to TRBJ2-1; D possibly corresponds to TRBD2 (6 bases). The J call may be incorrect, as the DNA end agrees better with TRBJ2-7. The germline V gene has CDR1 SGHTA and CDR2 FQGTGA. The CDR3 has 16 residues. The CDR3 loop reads CASSYQAGILYNEQYF. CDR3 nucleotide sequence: TGTGCCAGCAGTTACCAAGCGGGTATACTCTACAATGAGCAGTACTTC.

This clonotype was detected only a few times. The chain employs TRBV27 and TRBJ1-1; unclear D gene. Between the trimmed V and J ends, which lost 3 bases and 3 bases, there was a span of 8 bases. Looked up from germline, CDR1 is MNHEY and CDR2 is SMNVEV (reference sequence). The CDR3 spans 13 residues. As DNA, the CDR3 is TGTGCCAGCAGTTTTGGCCGACACACTGAAGCTTTCTTT. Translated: CASSFGRHTEAFF.

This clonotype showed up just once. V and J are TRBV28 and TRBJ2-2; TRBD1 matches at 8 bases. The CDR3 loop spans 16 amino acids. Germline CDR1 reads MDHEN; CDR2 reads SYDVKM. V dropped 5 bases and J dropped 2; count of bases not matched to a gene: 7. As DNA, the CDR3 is TGTGCCAGCAGTCCCGCCGGGACAGGTAACACCGGGGAGCTGTTTTTT. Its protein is CASSPAGTGNTGELFF.